This T cell receptor beta chain was observed in a study of PD-1 blockade in classical Hodgkin lymphoma. General study findings and limits: Newly diagnosed patients reportedly had lower baseline TCR diversity than healthy donors.

Time point given: newly diagnosed, previously untreated cHL patient sample. Magnetic depletion of non-target cells from thawed PBMCs yielded purified CD8+ T cells. Comparison relied on PBMCs that came from newly diagnosed, untreated classical Hodgkin lymphoma. A note on this clone: Its antigen is still unknown.

TCRdb's copy holds only in-frame clones and misses some; the assay was immunoSEQ multiplex PCR. The data hold approximately 21,000 clones, with approximately 87% observed a single time. This CDR3 comprises 14 residues. Per the germline V gene, CDR1 is SGHKS and CDR2 is YYEKEE (reference sequence). Trimming pared 0 bases from V and 6 bases from J, leaving 9 bases between. This sequence joins TRBV5-5 and TRBJ2-2; either TRBD1 or TRBD2 may supply D (6 bases each). Sequenced material: CD8+ T cells from blood. The receptor comes from a human donor with classical Hodgkin lymphoma. The CDR3, as DNA: TGTGCCAGCAGCTTGGTGAGGGGGGCCGGGGAGCTGTTTTTT. Translation: CASSLVRGAGELFF.